This T cell receptor (beta chain) was observed in a study of T cell changes during pregnancy in multiple sclerosis. Sequenced by immunoSEQ multiplex PCR; TCRdb stores in-frame clones only, minus some. The table shows over 90,000 clones, with approximately 93% occurring only once. Trimming removed 9 bases at V and 0 bases at J, with 12 bases between. Germline loops: CDR1 MNHNS, CDR2 SASEGT. The CDR3 extends over 14 amino acids. Sequencing was performed on peripheral blood, taken after pregnancy. This receptor was obtained from a female donor with multiple sclerosis, enrolled in a pregnancy study. The rearrangement uses TRBV6-1 and TRBJ2-1; D ambiguous. The CDR3 is CASIPHSSYNEQFF. The DNA of the CDR3 is TGTGCCAGTATACCCCATAGCTCCTACAATGAGCAGTTCTTC.